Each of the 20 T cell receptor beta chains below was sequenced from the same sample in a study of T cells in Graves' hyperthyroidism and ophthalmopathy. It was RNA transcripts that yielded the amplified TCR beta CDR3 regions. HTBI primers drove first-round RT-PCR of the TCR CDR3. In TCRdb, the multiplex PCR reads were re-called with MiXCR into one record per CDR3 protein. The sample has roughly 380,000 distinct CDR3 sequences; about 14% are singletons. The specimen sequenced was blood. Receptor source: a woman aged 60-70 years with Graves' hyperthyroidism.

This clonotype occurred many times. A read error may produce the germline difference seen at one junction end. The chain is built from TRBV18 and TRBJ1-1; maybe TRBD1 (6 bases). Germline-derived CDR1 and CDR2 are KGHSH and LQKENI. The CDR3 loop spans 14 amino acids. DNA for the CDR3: TGTGCCAGCTCACCGCGAACAGGGAACTCTGAAGCTTTCTTT. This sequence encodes CASSPRTGNSEAFF.

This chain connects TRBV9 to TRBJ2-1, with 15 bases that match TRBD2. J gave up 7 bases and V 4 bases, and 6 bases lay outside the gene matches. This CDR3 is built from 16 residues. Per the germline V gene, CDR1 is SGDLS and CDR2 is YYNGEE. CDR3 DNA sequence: TGTGCCAGCAGCACACGGACTAGCGGGAGGGGTAATGAGCAGTTCTTC. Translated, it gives CASSTRTSGRGNEQFF.

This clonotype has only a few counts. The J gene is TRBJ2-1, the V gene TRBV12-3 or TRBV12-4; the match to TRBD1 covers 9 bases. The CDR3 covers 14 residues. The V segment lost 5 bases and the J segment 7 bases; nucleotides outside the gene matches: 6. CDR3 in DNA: TGTGCCAGCAGTCCGCGGGGACAGGGTAATGAGCAGTTCTTC. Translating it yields CASSPRGQGNEQFF.

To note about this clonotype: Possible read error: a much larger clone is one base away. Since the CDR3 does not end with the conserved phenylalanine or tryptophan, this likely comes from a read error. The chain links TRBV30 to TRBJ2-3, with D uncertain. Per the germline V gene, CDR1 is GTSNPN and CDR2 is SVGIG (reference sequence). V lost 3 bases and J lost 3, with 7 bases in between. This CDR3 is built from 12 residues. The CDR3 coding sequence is TGTGCCTGGAGAAGGGTTACAGATACGCAGTATTCT. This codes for CAWRRVTDTQYS.

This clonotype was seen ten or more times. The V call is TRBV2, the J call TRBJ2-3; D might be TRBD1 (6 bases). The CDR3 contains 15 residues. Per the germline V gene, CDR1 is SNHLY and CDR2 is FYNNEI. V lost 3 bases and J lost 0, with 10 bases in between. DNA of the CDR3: TGTGCCAGCAGTGATTGGGGGCGTAGCACAGATACGCAGTATTTT. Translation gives CASSDWGRSTDTQYF.

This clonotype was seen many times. The CDR3 here is CASSPFWGQVAQPQHF. The CDR3 DNA is TGTGCCAGCAGTCCCTTTTGGGGACAGGTTGCTCAGCCCCAGCATTTT. V gene TRBV27 combines with J gene TRBJ1-5; 8 bases fit TRBD1. The CDR3 extends over 16 amino acids. V shed 5 bases and J 6 bases; nucleotides not matched to a gene: 12. Germline CDR1 is MNHEY and CDR2 is SMNVEV (reference sequence).

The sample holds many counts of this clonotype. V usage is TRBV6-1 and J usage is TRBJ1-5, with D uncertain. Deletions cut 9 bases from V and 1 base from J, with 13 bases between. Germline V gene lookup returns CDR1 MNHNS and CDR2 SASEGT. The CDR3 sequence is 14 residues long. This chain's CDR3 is CASRWAVSNQPQHF. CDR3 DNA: TGTGCCAGTAGGTGGGCGGTGAGCAATCAGCCCCAGCATTTT.

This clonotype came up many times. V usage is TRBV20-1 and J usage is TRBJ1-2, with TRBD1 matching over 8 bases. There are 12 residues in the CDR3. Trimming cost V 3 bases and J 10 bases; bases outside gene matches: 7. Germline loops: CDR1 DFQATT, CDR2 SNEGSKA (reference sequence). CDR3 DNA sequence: TGCAGTGCTAGTTTTCAGGGGGCGGACTACACCTTC. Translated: CSASFQGADYTF.

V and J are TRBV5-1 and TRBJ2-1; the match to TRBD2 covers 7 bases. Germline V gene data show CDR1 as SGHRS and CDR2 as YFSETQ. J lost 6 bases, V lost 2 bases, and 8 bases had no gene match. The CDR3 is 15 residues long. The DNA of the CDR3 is TGCGCCAGCAGCTTCCAGGGAGGGCCCATCAATGAGCAGTTCTTC. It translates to CASSFQGGPINEQFF.

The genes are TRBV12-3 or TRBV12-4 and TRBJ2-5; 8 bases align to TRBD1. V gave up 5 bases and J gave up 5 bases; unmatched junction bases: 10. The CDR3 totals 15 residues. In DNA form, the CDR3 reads TGTGCCAGCAGTACAGGGGGACAGTCTTGGGAGACCCAGTACTTC. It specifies CASSTGGQSWETQYF.

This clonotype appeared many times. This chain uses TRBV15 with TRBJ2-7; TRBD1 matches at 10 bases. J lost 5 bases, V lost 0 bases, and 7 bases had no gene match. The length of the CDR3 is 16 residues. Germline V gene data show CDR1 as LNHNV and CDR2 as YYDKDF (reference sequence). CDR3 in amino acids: CATSRDSGTGAHEQYF. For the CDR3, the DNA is TGTGCCACCAGCAGAGATTCTGGGACAGGGGCCCACGAGCAGTACTTC.

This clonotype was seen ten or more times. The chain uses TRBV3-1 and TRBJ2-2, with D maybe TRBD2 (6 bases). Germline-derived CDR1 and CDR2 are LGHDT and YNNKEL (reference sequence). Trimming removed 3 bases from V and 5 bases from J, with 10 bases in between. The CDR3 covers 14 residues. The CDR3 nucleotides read TGTGCCAGCAGCCACAGCGGGCGGACCGGGGAGCTGTTTTTT. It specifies CASSHSGRTGELFF.

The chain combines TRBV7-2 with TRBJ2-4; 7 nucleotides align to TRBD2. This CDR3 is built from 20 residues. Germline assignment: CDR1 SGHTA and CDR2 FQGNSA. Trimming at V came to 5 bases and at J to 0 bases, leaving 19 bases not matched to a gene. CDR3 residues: CASSPKTLSGARLAKNIQYF. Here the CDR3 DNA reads TGTGCCAGCAGCCCGAAGACGCTAAGCGGGGCTCGACTAGCCAAAAACATTCAGTACTTC.

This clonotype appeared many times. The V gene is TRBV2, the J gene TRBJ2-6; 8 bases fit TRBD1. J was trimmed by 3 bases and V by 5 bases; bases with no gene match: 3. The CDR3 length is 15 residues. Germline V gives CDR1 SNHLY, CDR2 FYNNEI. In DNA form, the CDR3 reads TGTGCCAGCAGTACACAGGGGGATGGGGCCAACGTCCTGACTTTC. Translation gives CASSTQGDGANVLTF.

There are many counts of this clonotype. This CDR3 is CASAQGGGFYGYTF. The DNA for the CDR3 is TGTGCCAGCGCCCAAGGTGGGGGGTTCTATGGCTACACCTTC. This chain connects TRBV28 to TRBJ1-2, with a possible D match to TRBD1 (5 bases). The V end lost 8 bases, the J end lost 4 bases, and 17 bases lay between the germline ends. The CDR3 extends over 14 amino acids. CDR1 MDHEN and CDR2 SYDVKM come from the germline V gene.

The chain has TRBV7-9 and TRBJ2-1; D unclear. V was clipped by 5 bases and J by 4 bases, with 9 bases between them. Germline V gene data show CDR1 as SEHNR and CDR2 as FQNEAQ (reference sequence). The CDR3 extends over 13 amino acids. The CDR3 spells CASSPRRYNEQFF. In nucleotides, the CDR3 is TGTGCCAGCAGCCCGAGAAGGTACAATGAGCAGTTCTTC.

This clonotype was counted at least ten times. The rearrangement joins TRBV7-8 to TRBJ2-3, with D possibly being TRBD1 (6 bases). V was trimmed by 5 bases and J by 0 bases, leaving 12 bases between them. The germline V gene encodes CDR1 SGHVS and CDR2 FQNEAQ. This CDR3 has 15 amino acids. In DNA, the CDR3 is TGTGCCAGCAGCCCAGGGGCAGCCAGCACAGATACGCAGTATTTT. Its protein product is CASSPGAASTDTQYF.

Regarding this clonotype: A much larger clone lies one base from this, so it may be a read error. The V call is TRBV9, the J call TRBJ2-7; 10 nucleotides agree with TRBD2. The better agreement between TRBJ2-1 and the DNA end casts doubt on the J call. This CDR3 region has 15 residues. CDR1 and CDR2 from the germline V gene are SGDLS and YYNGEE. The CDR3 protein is CASSKGAGGPYEQFF. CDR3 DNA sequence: TGTGCCAGCAGCAAAGGAGCGGGAGGGCCCTACGAGCAGTTCTTC.

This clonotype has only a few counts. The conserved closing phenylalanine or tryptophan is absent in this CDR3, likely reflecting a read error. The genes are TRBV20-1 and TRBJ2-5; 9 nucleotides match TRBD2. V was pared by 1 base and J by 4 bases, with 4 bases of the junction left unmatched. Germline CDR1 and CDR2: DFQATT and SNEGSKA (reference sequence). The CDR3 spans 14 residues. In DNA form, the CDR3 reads TGCAGTGCTAGAGCGGCGGGGGGGGGAGAGACCCAGTACCTC. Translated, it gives CSARAAGGGETQYL.

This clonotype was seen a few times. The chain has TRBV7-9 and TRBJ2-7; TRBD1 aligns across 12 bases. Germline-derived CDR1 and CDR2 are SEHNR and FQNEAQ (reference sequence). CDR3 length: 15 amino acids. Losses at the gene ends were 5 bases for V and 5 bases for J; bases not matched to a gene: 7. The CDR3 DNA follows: TGTGCCAGCAGCGTAACCGGGACAGGGGGCGACGAGCAGTACTTC. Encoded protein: CASSVTGTGGDEQYF.